Each of the 24 T cell receptor beta chains below was sequenced from the same sample in a study of response to subunit inactivated influenza vaccine. MiXCR was run by TCRdb on the RT-PCR reads, yielding one entry per CDR3 protein. The sample lists roughly 290,000 distinct CDR3 sequences, just over 20% occurring once. This specimen consisted of PBMCs from blood, obtained about 20 months after vaccination. These receptors were obtained from a man aged 45 to 70 who received an inactivated influenza vaccine.

This clonotype was detected ten times or more. V and J are TRBV4-3 and TRBJ1-5, with 10 positions matching TRBD1. CDR1 and CDR2 from the germline V gene are LGHNA and YSLEER. V trimming: 1 base; J trimming: 4 bases; junction bases outside the gene matches: 4. CDR3 length equals 16 residues. The CDR3 here is CASSQGTGGPNQPQHF. The DNA of the CDR3 is TGCGCCAGCAGCCAAGGGACAGGGGGACCAAATCAGCCCCAGCATTTT.

This clonotype showed up many times. The gene calls are TRBV5-1 and TRBJ1-3; D is unclear. The germline V and J ends were trimmed by 4 bases and 2 bases, with 10 bases remaining between them. CDR3 length equals 14 residues. The germline CDR1 and CDR2 sequences are SGHRS and YFSETQ. As DNA, the CDR3 is TGCGCCAGCAGCCAGGAGGTGGCTGGAAACACCATATATTTT. Its protein is CASSQEVAGNTIYF.

V is TRBV7-2 and J is TRBJ2-5; 10 bases are shared with TRBD2. CDR3 length: 13 amino acids. Germline V lookup: CDR1 SGHTA, CDR2 FQGNSA. The V and J ends lost 11 bases and 0 bases, in that order; junction bases with no gene match: 3. CDR3: CAGSGRNQETQYF. CDR3 coding DNA: TGTGCCGGTAGCGGGAGGAACCAAGAGACCCAGTACTTC.

J is TRBJ2-7 and V is TRBV24-1; D is perhaps TRBD2 (6 bases). The CDR3 length is 14 residues. The ends were cut back, 5 bases at V and 3 bases at J, with 13 bases in the middle. Germline loops: CDR1 KGHDR, CDR2 SFDVKD. In DNA, the CDR3 is TGTGCCACCAGTGGATCGGAGGGGAGCTACGAGCAGTACTTC. This encodes CATSGSEGSYEQYF.

This rearrangement joins TRBV5-1 to TRBJ2-7; D gene uncertain. V lost 0 bases and J lost 2, with 9 bases in between. Germline loops: CDR1 SGHRS, CDR2 YFSETQ. CDR3 length: 14 amino acids. This chain's CDR3 is CASSLDGLTYEQYF. CDR3 DNA sequence: TGCGCCAGCAGCTTGGATGGTCTCACCTACGAGCAGTACTTC.

This clonotype was counted a few times. The chain has TRBV12-3 or TRBV12-4 and TRBJ1-2; D might be TRBD1 (5 bases). This CDR3 region has 16 residues. The V gene lost 5 bases and the J gene lost 4 bases, with 20 bases spanning the gap. CDR3 DNA sequence: TGTGCCAGCAGTCTCGGGACTCGTGCCCCTTCCTATGGCTACACCTTC. It encodes CASSLGTRAPSYGYTF.

The chain carries TRBV5-1 and TRBJ1-5, with D possibly being TRBD1 (5 bases). The CDR3 is 14 amino acids. The germline V gene encodes CDR1 SGHRS and CDR2 YFSETQ. Trimming stripped 0 bases from V and 6 bases from J, with 10 bases between. CDR3 protein: CASSLVGGGQPQHF. The DNA of the CDR3 is TGCGCCAGCAGCTTGGTTGGGGGGGGTCAGCCCCAGCATTTT.

The chain combines TRBV28 with TRBJ2-7; D is perhaps TRBD1 or TRBD2 (5 bases each). The CDR3 extends over 16 amino acids. V lost 3 bases and J 4 bases, leaving 19 bases between the germline ends. Germline-derived CDR1 and CDR2 are MDHEN and SYDVKM. The CDR3, as DNA: TGTGCCAGCAGTTTCGGCAGTATGGGACCCTCTTACGAGCAGTACTTC. Amino acids: CASSFGSMGPSYEQYF. Filled out from reference TRBV28 and TRBJ2-7, the complete variable domain reads DVKVTQSSRYLVKRTGEKVFLECVQDMDHENMFWYRQDPGLGLRLIYFSYDVKMKEKGDIPEGYSVSREKKERFSLILESASTNQTSMYLCASSFGSMGPSYEQYFGPGTRLTVT.

The chain carries TRBV4-2 and TRBJ2-5; D is perhaps TRBD1 (5 bases). Per germline, CDR1 LGHNA and CDR2 YNFKEQ. The CDR3 is 14 amino acids. V was trimmed by 0 bases and J by 4 bases, leaving 9 bases between them. In DNA form, the CDR3 reads TGTGCCAGCAGCCAAGAGGTTCAGGGAGAGACCCAGTACTTC. Translating gives CASSQEVQGETQYF.

The V gene is TRBV7-2, the J gene TRBJ2-3, with a tentative D call TRBD2 (6 bases). CDR3 length equals 15 residues. Per the germline V gene, CDR1 is SGHTA and CDR2 is FQGNSA. V lost 4 bases, J lost 5 bases, and 16 bases lay in between. CDR3 residues: CASSYPRTGEDTQYF. DNA of the CDR3: TGTGCCAGCAGCTACCCCCGGACGGGAGAAGATACGCAGTATTTT.

This clonotype was detected only a few times. The rearrangement joins TRBV6-6 to TRBJ2-7; unclear D gene. Trimming removed 6 bases at V and 3 bases at J, with 12 bases between. Germline CDR1 is MNHNY and CDR2 is SVGAGI (reference sequence). The CDR3 is 13 amino acids. For the CDR3, the DNA is TGTGCCAGCAGCTACCGGGTAGACTACGAGCAGTACTTC. Residues: CASSYRVDYEQYF.

The chain carries TRBV6-2 or TRBV6-3 and TRBJ2-7; D is uncertain. Between the trimmed V and J ends, which lost 6 bases and 5 bases, there was a span of 8 bases. Germline CDR1 and CDR2: MNHEY and SVGEGT. This CDR3 contains 11 residues. CDR3 region: CASSRLNEQYF. CDR3 nucleotides: TGTGCCAGCAGCCGCTTGAACGAGCAGTACTTC.

The table lists this clonotype with a few counts. This sequence joins TRBV20-1 and TRBJ2-7, with unresolved D. The CDR3 contains 14 residues. Per the germline V gene, CDR1 is DFQATT and CDR2 is SNEGSKA (reference sequence). Between the trimmed V and J ends, which lost 0 bases and 4 bases, there was a span of 13 bases. CDR3 coding DNA: TGCAGTGCTAGAGACCCAGGCACCTCTTACGAGCAGTACTTC. It codes for CSARDPGTSYEQYF.

This chain uses TRBV7-2 with TRBJ1-2; 8 bases line up with TRBD1. CDR3 length: 15 amino acids. V was clipped by 6 bases and J by 7 bases; unmatched bases: 13. The germline gives CDR1 SGHTA, CDR2 FQGNSA. The chain's CDR3 is CASRARRTGSGGYTF. Written as DNA, the CDR3 is TGTGCCAGCAGAGCCAGGAGGACAGGGAGCGGTGGCTACACCTTC.

This clonotype has a count of ten or more. J is TRBJ2-3 and V is TRBV11-2; D perhaps matches TRBD2 (6 bases). V shed 0 bases and J shed 4 bases, with 26 bases lying between them. Germline lookup yields CDR1 SGHAT and CDR2 FQNNGV. The CDR3 totals 20 residues. The CDR3 loop reads CASSLDPGRRGRGGPDTQYF. The CDR3 DNA sequence: TGTGCCAGCAGCTTAGATCCGGGGAGAAGAGGGCGGGGAGGCCCAGATACGCAGTATTTT.

The CDR3 is CASRWTGGNQPQHF. CDR3 nucleotides: TGTGCCAGCAGATGGACAGGGGGCAATCAGCCCCAGCATTTT. The genes are TRBV6-2 or TRBV6-3 and TRBJ1-5, with 9 bases that match TRBD1. CDR1 is MNHEY and CDR2 is SVGEGT in the germline V gene. The J segment lost 2 bases and the V segment lost 6 bases, leaving 2 bases of the junction unmatched. The CDR3 runs 14 residues.

The V call is TRBV21-1, the J call TRBJ1-4; TRBD1 is the table's D call and was not checked against the DNA. TRBV21-1 is deemed a pseudogene. The CDR3 has 16 amino acids. The CDR3 sequence: CASSKSKGGSNEKLFF. The CDR3 DNA reads TGTGCCAGCAGCAAATCAAAGGGGGGCTCTAATGAAAAACTGTTTTTT.

This clonotype was detected a few times. The chain employs TRBV11-2 and TRBJ2-5; possibly TRBD2 for D (6 bases). The V gene's germline CDR1 is SGHAT and CDR2 FQNNGV. The CDR3 spans 14 residues. V lost 5 bases to trimming and J lost 5 bases, with 15 bases between them. The CDR3 sequence: CASSTVDYSETQYF. The CDR3 region has the DNA TGTGCCAGCAGCACCGTGGACTACTCGGAGACCCAGTACTTC.

This chain connects TRBV20-1 to TRBJ2-5; the match to TRBD1 covers 7 bases. CDR3 length equals 13 residues. Looked up from germline, CDR1 is DFQATT and CDR2 is SNEGSKA (reference sequence). V was clipped by 1 base and J by 4 bases; unmatched bases: 3. The CDR3 sequence: CSARATGRETQYF. For the CDR3, the DNA is TGCAGTGCTAGAGCGACAGGGCGAGAGACCCAGTACTTC.

This chain links TRBV5-4 with TRBJ1-6; 8 bases align to TRBD1. V shed 2 bases, J shed 4 bases, and the junction held 14 bases outside the gene matches. The CDR3 covers 19 residues. Germline V gene sequence: CDR1 SGHNT, CDR2 YYREEE (reference sequence). The CDR3 region is CASSFPTGADRRYNSPLHF. The CDR3 nucleotides read TGTGCCAGCAGCTTCCCGACAGGGGCGGATCGGAGATATAATTCACCCCTCCACTTT.

This clonotype has a count of ten or more. The V call is TRBV4-1, the J call TRBJ1-2, with 9 bases fitting TRBD1. Trimming removed 0 bases from V and 5 bases from J; junction bases left unmatched: 19. This CDR3 comprises 20 residues. CDR1 and CDR2 from the germline V gene are MGHRA and YSYEKL. CDR3 in amino acids: CASSQDTSPGQGVGGYGYTF. The CDR3 coding sequence is TGCGCCAGCAGCCAAGATACAAGCCCGGGACAGGGAGTCGGAGGGTATGGCTACACCTTC.

This clonotype was found many times. The chain joins TRBV7-3 to TRBJ1-1, with 10 positions matching TRBD1. The CDR3 length is 15 residues. CDR1 SGHTA and CDR2 FQGTGA come from the germline V gene. CDR3 loop: CARERTGGTNTEAFF. The CDR3 nucleotides read TGTGCGAGGGAGAGGACAGGGGGAACGAACACTGAAGCTTTCTTT.

The V gene is TRBV5-1, the J gene TRBJ1-1; D is unresolved. V lost 9 bases to trimming and J lost 3 bases, with 15 bases between them. Germline V CDR1 and CDR2: SGHRS, YFSETQ. The length of the CDR3 is 13 residues. In DNA form, the CDR3 reads TGCGCCACCACCTTGTCAGGCTACACTGAAGCTTTCTTT. This sequence encodes CATTLSGYTEAFF.

This chain links TRBV7-8 with TRBJ1-2; D ambiguous. The CDR3 length is 14 residues. Germline V gene lookup returns CDR1 SGHVS and CDR2 FQNEAQ. Trimming left V 1 base short and J 4 bases short, with 10 bases between. For the CDR3, the DNA is TGTGCCAGCAGCTTAGAGGCAGCCGGCTATGGCTACACCTTC. Amino acid sequence: CASSLEAAGYGYTF.